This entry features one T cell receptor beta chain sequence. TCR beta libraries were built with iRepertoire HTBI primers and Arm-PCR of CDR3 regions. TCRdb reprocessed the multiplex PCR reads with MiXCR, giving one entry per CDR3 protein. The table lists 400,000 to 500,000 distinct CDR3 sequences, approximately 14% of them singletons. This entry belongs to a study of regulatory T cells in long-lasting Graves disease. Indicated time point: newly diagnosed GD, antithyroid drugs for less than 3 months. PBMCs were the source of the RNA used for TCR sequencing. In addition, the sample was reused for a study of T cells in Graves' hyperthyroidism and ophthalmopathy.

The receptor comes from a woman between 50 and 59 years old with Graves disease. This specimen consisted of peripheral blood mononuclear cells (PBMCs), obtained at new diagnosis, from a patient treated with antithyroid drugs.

The CDR3 bases are TGTGCCAGCACCCCAGGGACTAGCCGATACAATGAGCAGTTCTTC. As protein: CASTPGTSRYNEQFF. V is TRBV3-1 and J is TRBJ2-1; 9 bases fit TRBD2. J lost 4 bases, V lost 7 bases, and 8 bases had no gene match. This CDR3 contains 15 residues. Germline V CDR1 and CDR2: LGHDT, YNNKEL (reference sequence).